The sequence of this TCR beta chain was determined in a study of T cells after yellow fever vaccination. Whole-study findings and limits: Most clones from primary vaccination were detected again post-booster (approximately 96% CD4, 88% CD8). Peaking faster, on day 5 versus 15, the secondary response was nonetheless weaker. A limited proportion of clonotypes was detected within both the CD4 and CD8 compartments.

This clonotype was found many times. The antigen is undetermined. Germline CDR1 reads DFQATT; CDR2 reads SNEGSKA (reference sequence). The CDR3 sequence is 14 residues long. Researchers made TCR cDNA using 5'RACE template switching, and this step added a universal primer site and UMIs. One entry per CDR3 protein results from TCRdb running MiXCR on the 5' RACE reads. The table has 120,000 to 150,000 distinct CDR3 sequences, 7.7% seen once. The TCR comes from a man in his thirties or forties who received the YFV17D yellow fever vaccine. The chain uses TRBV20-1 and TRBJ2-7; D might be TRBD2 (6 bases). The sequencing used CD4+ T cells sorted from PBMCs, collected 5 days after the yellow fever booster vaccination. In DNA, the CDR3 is TGCAGCCTCACGCGTGGAGGAGGGGCCGACGAGCAGTACTTC. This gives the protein CSLTRGGGADEQYF.